This TCR beta chain was sequenced in a study of spatial heterogeneity in lung cancer. Study findings and constraints: Compared with follow-up, resection was when ubiquitous expanded tumor TCRs appeared in blood more.

Comments on this clonotype: The antigen is unknown.

MiXCR was run by TCRdb on the 5' RACE reads, yielding one entry per CDR3 protein. The table records roughly 40,000 distinct CDR3 sequences, around 6.5% of them present only once. The time point is: sample taken at primary tumor resection. Tumor, nontumor lung or frozen PBMC supplied whole RNA, sequenced without sorting. The donor group consisted of roughly 70 patients who had untreated, early-stage non-small cell lung cancer. The germline V gene has CDR1 SGHRS and CDR2 YFSETQ. Trimming took 5 bases from V and 5 from J, leaving 14 bases between them. The CDR3 runs to 13 residues. Sequenced material: PBMCs, taken at surgery. The clonotype was recovered from a female donor with early-stage non-small cell lung cancer. The rearrangement links TRBV5-1 to TRBJ2-7; possibly TRBD1 or TRBD2 for D (5 bases each). CDR3 residues: CASRPGPGDEQYF. The CDR3 nucleotides are TGCGCCAGCAGACCAGGGCCCGGGGACGAGCAGTACTTC.